The 10 T cell receptor beta chains below come from one sample, sequenced in a study of cytomegalovirus exposure and HLA in healthy donors (dated by TCRdb to about 2017). The receptor library was made with the immunoSEQ multiplex PCR assay. For the multiplex PCR, a mixture combining 60 forward primers for TCR Vbeta segments and 13 reverse primers for TCR Jbeta segments was used. Here the immuneACCESS table is served through TCRdb, limited to in-frame sequences with V and J called. Missing clones are a known gap in these copies; in checked studies unresolved V genes cover under half, and the rest lacks a known reason. The sample includes approximately 150,000 clones, with around 80% observed a single time. Jointly, the top ten make up around 3.2% of the sample. Sequencing was done on a sample of PBMCs. Receptors originate from a man between 35 and 55 years old in good health and CMV-seronegative.

The V gene is TRBV11-1, the J gene TRBJ2-7, with 10 bases aligning to TRBD2. The V segment lost 3 bases and the J segment 3 bases; nucleotides outside the gene matches: 2. Germline V gene lookup returns CDR1 SGHAT and CDR2 FQDESV (reference sequence). CDR3 length: 14 amino acids. The CDR3 spells CASSFTSGDYEQYF. The CDR3 DNA reads as TGTGCCAGCAGCTTCACTAGCGGGGACTACGAGCAGTACTTC.

This clone was counted once. The V call is TRBV4-1, the J call TRBJ2-3, with 8 bases matching TRBD2. This CDR3 has 18 residues. Germline assignment: CDR1 MGHRA and CDR2 YSYEKL. Trimming at V came to 0 bases and at J to 6 bases, leaving 14 bases not matched to a gene. The CDR3: CASSQDLGAGAPWDTQYF. The CDR3 DNA sequence: TGCGCCAGCAGCCAAGATCTGGGAGCGGGGGCCCCCTGGGATACGCAGTATTTT.

The V call is TRBV6-5, the J call TRBJ2-5; 8 bases line up with TRBD2. The DNA matches TRBJ2-7 better at its end, which makes the J call doubtful. The CDR3 runs 12 residues. Germline CDR1 MNHEY, CDR2 SVGAGI. The CDR3 spells CATWDRGGEQYF. In DNA, the CDR3 is TGTGCCACTTGGGACCGGGGGGGCGAGCAGTACTTC.

This chain connects TRBV9 to TRBJ2-7, with D possibly being TRBD1 (5 bases). The CDR3 is 13 amino acids. CDR1 is SGDLS and CDR2 is YYNGEE in the germline V gene. Trimming removed 1 base at V and 4 bases at J, with 9 bases between. The CDR3 loop reads CASSVQQEYEQYF. The CDR3 DNA reads TGTGCCAGCAGCGTACAACAGGAGTACGAGCAGTACTTC.

This chain connects TRBV7-9 to TRBJ2-5; 9 bases align to TRBD1. The V segment lost 4 bases and the J segment 2 bases; nucleotides outside the gene matches: 2. Germline loops: CDR1 SEHNR, CDR2 FQNEAQ (reference sequence). The CDR3 has 14 amino acids. CDR3 nucleotide sequence: TGTGCCAGCAGCTCAGGGACAGGGCAAGAGACCCAGTACTTC. This translates into CASSSGTGQETQYF.

This clone appeared a single time. This chain connects TRBV5-4 to TRBJ2-7, with TRBD2 matching over 9 bases. The V gene's germline CDR1 is SGHNT and CDR2 YYREEE (reference sequence). The CDR3 totals 14 residues. V shed 4 bases, J shed 4 bases, and the junction held 6 bases outside the gene matches. The CDR3: CASSPAGGQYEQYF. CDR3 bases: TGTGCCAGCAGCCCGGCGGGGGGGCAGTACGAGCAGTACTTC.

The chain recombines TRBV5-6 with TRBJ2-1, with 10 bases matching TRBD1. Losses at the gene ends were 0 bases for V and 5 bases for J; bases not matched to a gene: 2. Germline CDR1 SGHDT, CDR2 YYEEEE. There are 15 residues in the CDR3. The CDR3 DNA follows: TGTGCCAGCAGCTTGGGGGACAGGGGTAACAATGAGCAGTTCTTC. The encoded protein is CASSLGDRGNNEQFF.

This rearrangement joins TRBV11-3 to TRBJ2-7; D is perhaps TRBD1 (5 bases). Trimming took off 6 bases at V and 1 base at J, with 13 bases between the two ends. Germline V lookup: CDR1 SGHNT, CDR2 YENEEA. The CDR3 runs 14 residues. The CDR3 is CASSPQGQSYEQYF. The CDR3 nucleotides are TGTGCCAGCAGTCCCCAGGGCCAGTCCTACGAGCAGTACTTC.

This chain connects TRBV2 to TRBJ2-5; the match to TRBD2 covers 7 bases. Germline V lookup: CDR1 SNHLY, CDR2 FYNNEI. This CDR3 is built from 15 residues. The junction had 6 bases not matched to a gene; V was cut back by 5 bases and J by 0 bases. CDR3 residues: CASSTASGYQETQYF. Here the CDR3 DNA reads TGTGCCAGCAGTACGGCTAGCGGATACCAAGAGACCCAGTACTTC.

This clone occurred a few times. V usage is TRBV6-1 and J usage is TRBJ2-7; 7 nucleotides agree with TRBD1. Germline V gene lookup returns CDR1 MNHNS and CDR2 SASEGT. The CDR3 spans 14 residues. V shed 6 bases, J shed 3 bases, and the junction held 8 bases outside the gene matches. The CDR3 region has the DNA TGTGCCAGCAGCTCCACCTGGGACAGCTACGAGCAGTACTTC. Its protein is CASSSTWDSYEQYF.